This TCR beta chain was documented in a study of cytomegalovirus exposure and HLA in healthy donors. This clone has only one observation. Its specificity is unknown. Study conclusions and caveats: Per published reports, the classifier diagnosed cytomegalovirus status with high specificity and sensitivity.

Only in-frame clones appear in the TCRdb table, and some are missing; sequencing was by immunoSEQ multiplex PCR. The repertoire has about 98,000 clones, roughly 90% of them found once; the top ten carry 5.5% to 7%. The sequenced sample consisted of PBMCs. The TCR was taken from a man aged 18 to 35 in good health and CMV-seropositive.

The CDR3, as DNA: TGTGCCAGTAGTATAAACCCTCCCGGACTAGCGGGACCTCAGGATGAGCAGTTCTTC. This sequence encodes CASSINPPGLAGPQDEQFF. The chain joins TRBV19 to TRBJ2-1, with 12 bases identical to TRBD2. V shed 2 bases, J shed 8 bases, and the junction held 16 bases outside the gene matches. This CDR3 region has 19 residues. Germline CDR1 reads LNHDA; CDR2 reads SQIVND (reference sequence).